This T cell receptor beta chain was found in a study of T cell clones after liver transplantation. Study details: TCRbeta sequencing after a pre-transplant mixed lymphocyte reaction identified graft-donor-reactive clones, later tracked in post-transplant blood. Subjects received no induction therapy and standard immunosuppression until randomization at 12-24 months post-transplant.

Trimming removed 4 bases from V and 7 bases from J; junction bases left unmatched: 11. The CDR3 is 16 residues long. Germline CDR1 and CDR2: MDHEN and SYDVKM. Using immunoSEQ multiplex PCR, the repertoire was profiled, and TCRdb retains in-frame clones only, with some absent. This table holds around 19,000 clones, approximately 88% found once. The sample was CD8+ T cells from blood, taken before liver transplant. The chain combines TRBV28 with TRBJ1-2; TRBD1 matches at 11 bases. The source is a human donor who received a liver transplant. The CDR3 sequence is CASSSHRTGGARGYTF. Written as DNA, the CDR3 is TGTGCCAGCAGTTCCCACCGGACAGGGGGCGCTCGTGGCTACACCTTC.